This T cell receptor (beta chain) was sequenced for a study of T cell responses to AZD1222 COVID-19 vaccine. This clone was detected only once. Its antigen is still unknown. This table comes from immunoSEQ multiplex PCR, and its TCRdb copy is limited to in-frame clones, with some not included. The sample carries 75,000 to 95,000 clones, 75% to 95% recorded once. Germline CDR1 reads MNHEY; CDR2 reads SMNVEV (reference sequence). The J segment lost 8 bases and the V segment lost 6 bases, leaving 9 bases of the junction unmatched. CDR3 length: 14 amino acids. Findings and caveats of the study: Donors were largely white British and mainly female; clonal diversity was possibly underestimated. Targeting of unmutated variant regions was reportedly seen in nearly half of spike-specific TCRs.

The source material was peripheral blood, sampled 28 days after the second AZD1222 dose. The sequence came from an adult who received the AZD1222 COVID-19 vaccine. V gene TRBV27 combines with J gene TRBJ1-4, with 7 nucleotides matching TRBD1. The CDR3 sequence is CASSPSTGREKLFF. The CDR3 bases are TGTGCCAGCAGCCCCTCGACAGGGAGGGAAAAACTGTTTTTT.